The present T cell receptor beta chain was sequenced within a study of blood T cell repertoires in COVID-19. Study background: Acute-phase and convalescent COVID-19 samples originated in the United States, Italy and Spain. In each case, the material was cDNA or gDNA derived from T cells, B-cell-depleted T cells, or PBMCs.

CDR1 and CDR2 from the germline V gene are LNHDA and SQIVND (reference sequence). The CDR3 loop spans 15 amino acids. Trimming removed 10 bases from V and 5 bases from J, with 22 bases in between. Source study methods: From reference gene primer amplification, estimates of nucleated cell counts were derived. Method: immunoSEQ multiplex PCR; TCRdb's copy keeps in-frame clones and lacks some. V, J and clone size are taken as reported in that table, and D and trimming were inferred from the DNA itself. The sample yields 450,000 to 500,000 clones, 70% to 90% seen once. The sequenced sample consisted of peripheral blood. This receptor was taken from a human donor in a cohort sampled during active COVID-19. The rearrangement joins TRBV19 to TRBJ2-3, with a possible D match to TRBD2 (5 bases). The CDR3 DNA follows: TGTGCCACCAGCTCCTGGCGGGTGGATGGAGATACGCAGTATTTT. Its translation is CATSSWRVDGDTQYF.